Listed below are T cell receptor beta chains from one sample, sequenced in a study of blood T cell repertoires in COVID-19. Measured with immunoSEQ multiplex PCR; TCRdb has only the in-frame clones, and not every one. The repertoire holds some 250,000 clones, over 65% seen once, with about 3.5% in the top ten. Sequenced sample: peripheral blood. These TCRs come from an elderly woman with acute or convalescent COVID-19. Both conserved end residues are part of each CDR3. A D gene is named only where the DNA matches it firmly. Size is omitted from some rows. Given values are once, few, many or a class for expanded clones.

clone size: .; J gene: TRBJ1-4; D gene: .; V gene: TRBV6-2/TRBV6-3; CDR3 DNA: TGTGCCAGCAGTTACGGAGGGCGTCTCACTAATGAAAAACTGTTTTTT; CDR3 protein: CASSYGGRLTNEKLFF
clone size: few; J gene: TRBJ1-5; D gene: .; V gene: TRBV6-6; CDR3 DNA: TGTGCCAGCGGTAGGGACATGTCTAATCAGCCCCAGCATTTT; CDR3 protein: CASGRDMSNQPQHF
clone size: .; J gene: TRBJ1-2; D gene: .; V gene: TRBV5-4; CDR3 DNA: TGTGCCAGCAGCTTGTGGGCAGGGGACTATGGCTACACCTTC; CDR3 protein: CASSLWAGDYGYTF
clone size: .; J gene: TRBJ1-2; D gene: TRBD1; V gene: TRBV9; CDR3 DNA: TGTGCCAGCAGCGTCGAGACAGGGAAGAACTATGGCTACACCTTC; CDR3 protein: CASSVETGKNYGYTF
clone size: .; J gene: TRBJ2-7; D gene: TRBD1; V gene: TRBV19; CDR3 DNA: TGTGCCAGTAGTCCTAGAGGGGGCAGGGGGCACGAGCAGTACTTC; CDR3 protein: CASSPRGGRGHEQYF
clone size: .; J gene: TRBJ1-6; D gene: TRBD1; V gene: TRBV15; CDR3 DNA: TGTGCCACCAGCAGGACGAGGACAGGGATATATTCACCCCTCCACTTT; CDR3 protein: CATSRTRTGIYSPLHF
clone size: .; J gene: TRBJ2-7; D gene: TRBD1; V gene: TRBV27; CDR3 DNA: TGTGCCAGCAGTAGGACAGGGCTTGCCTACGAGCAGTACTTC; CDR3 protein: CASSRTGLAYEQYF
clone size: .; J gene: TRBJ1-1; D gene: .; V gene: TRBV19; CDR3 DNA: TGTGCCAGCCGTGTAGGCAGGGACACTGAAGCTTTCTTT; CDR3 protein: CASRVGRDTEAFF
clone size: .; J gene: TRBJ1-1; D gene: .; V gene: TRBV25-1; CDR3 DNA: TGTGCCAGCAGACTAAACACTGAAGCTTTCTTT; CDR3 protein: CASRLNTEAFF
clone size: few; J gene: TRBJ2-3; D gene: TRBD1; V gene: TRBV4-3; CDR3 DNA: TGCGCCAGCAGCCAAGAATTGGGGACAGGATCAGATACGCAGTATTTT; CDR3 protein: CASSQELGTGSDTQYF
clone size: few; J gene: TRBJ1-3; D gene: TRBD1; V gene: TRBV9; CDR3 DNA: TGTGCCAGCAGCGTAGCGGGGCAGGGGGCTGGAAACACCATATATTTT; CDR3 protein: CASSVAGQGAGNTIYF
clone size: .; J gene: TRBJ1-1; D gene: .; V gene: TRBV11-3; CDR3 DNA: TGTGCCAGCAGCTTAGGCTTCGGACACTACACTGAAGCTTTCTTT; CDR3 protein: CASSLGFGHYTEAFF
clone size: few; J gene: TRBJ2-5; D gene: .; V gene: TRBV5-4; CDR3 DNA: TGTGCCAGCAGCTTCGGCCAGACTCGTGGAGAGACCCAGTACTTC; CDR3 protein: CASSFGQTRGETQYF
clone size: .; J gene: TRBJ2-4; D gene: TRBD2; V gene: TRBV4-1; CDR3 DNA: TGCGCCAGCAGCCCAGAACCGGGACTAGTACAGTACTTC; CDR3 protein: CASSPEPGLVQYF
clone size: .; J gene: TRBJ1-1; D gene: .; V gene: TRBV5-1; CDR3 DNA: TGCGCCAGCAGCTTGACTAACCTGGGCACTGAAGCTTTCTTT; CDR3 protein: CASSLTNLGTEAFF
clone size: .; J gene: TRBJ2-5; D gene: .; V gene: TRBV29-1; CDR3 DNA: TGCAGCGTTGTCAGCCAAGAGACCCAGTACTTC; CDR3 protein: CSVVSQETQYF
clone size: .; J gene: TRBJ1-4; D gene: .; V gene: TRBV11-2; CDR3 DNA: TGTGCCAGCAGCTTAGATCCCACAACAGGTGGGAAACTGTTTTTT; CDR3 protein: CASSLDPTTGGKLFF
clone size: .; J gene: TRBJ2-1; D gene: .; V gene: TRBV7-2; CDR3 DNA: TGTGCCAGCAGCCCACAGGTAAATGAGCAGTTCTTC; CDR3 protein: CASSPQVNEQFF
clone size: .; J gene: TRBJ1-4; D gene: .; V gene: TRBV20-1; CDR3 DNA: TGCAGTGCTAGGGAGAATGAAAAACTGTTTTTT; CDR3 protein: CSARENEKLFF
clone size: .; J gene: TRBJ2-5; D gene: .; V gene: TRBV6-1; CDR3 DNA: TGTGCCAGCAGTGAGGTTCAGCAAGAGACCCAGTACTTC; CDR3 protein: CASSEVQQETQYF
clone size: few; J gene: TRBJ2-7; D gene: TRBD1; V gene: TRBV5-4; CDR3 DNA: TGTGCCAGCAGCCGCGGACAGGGGTCCTTTTACGAGCAGTACTTC; CDR3 protein: CASSRGQGSFYEQYF
clone size: .; J gene: TRBJ1-6; D gene: .; V gene: TRBV27; CDR3 DNA: TGTGCCAGCAGTGGCGGGGGGTACTATAATTCACCCCTCCACTTT; CDR3 protein: CASSGGGYYNSPLHF
clone size: .; J gene: TRBJ2-3; D gene: TRBD2; V gene: TRBV2; CDR3 DNA: TGTGCCAGCAGTCAGACTAGCGGGAGGGACACAGATACGCAGTATTTT; CDR3 protein: CASSQTSGRDTDTQYF
clone size: .; J gene: TRBJ2-5; D gene: TRBD2; V gene: TRBV2; CDR3 DNA: TGTGCCAGTATGACTAGCGGGGGGCGAGAGACCCAGTACTTC; CDR3 protein: CASMTSGGRETQYF